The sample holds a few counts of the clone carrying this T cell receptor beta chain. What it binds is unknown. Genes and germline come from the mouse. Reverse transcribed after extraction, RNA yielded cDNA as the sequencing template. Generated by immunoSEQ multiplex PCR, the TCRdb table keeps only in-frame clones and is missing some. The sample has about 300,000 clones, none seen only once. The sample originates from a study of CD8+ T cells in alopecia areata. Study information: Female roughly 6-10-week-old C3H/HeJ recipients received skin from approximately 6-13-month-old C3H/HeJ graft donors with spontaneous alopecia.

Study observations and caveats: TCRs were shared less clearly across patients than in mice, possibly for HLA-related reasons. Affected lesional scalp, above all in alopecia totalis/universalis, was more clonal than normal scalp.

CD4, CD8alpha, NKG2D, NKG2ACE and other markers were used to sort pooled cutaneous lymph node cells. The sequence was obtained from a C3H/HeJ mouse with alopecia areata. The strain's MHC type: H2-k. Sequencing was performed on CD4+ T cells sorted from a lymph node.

CDR3 DNA, as far as it was read: TGTGCCAGCAGCCAAGATCCTGGGGTAGCAGAA. The encoded protein is CASSQDPGVAE. The full CDR3 sequence reads CASSQDPGVAETLYF. The J gene is TRBJ2-3, the V gene TRBV5; the D gene is possibly TRBD2 (6 bases). The sequenced fragment ends 4 residues before the CDR3 boundary, so the rest is inferred from the germline J gene. Trimming shortened V by 0 bases and J by 3 bases, and 10 bases separated the two germline ends. Germline V gives CDR1 LGHNA, CDR2 YNLKQL (reference sequence). The CDR3 covers 15 residues.